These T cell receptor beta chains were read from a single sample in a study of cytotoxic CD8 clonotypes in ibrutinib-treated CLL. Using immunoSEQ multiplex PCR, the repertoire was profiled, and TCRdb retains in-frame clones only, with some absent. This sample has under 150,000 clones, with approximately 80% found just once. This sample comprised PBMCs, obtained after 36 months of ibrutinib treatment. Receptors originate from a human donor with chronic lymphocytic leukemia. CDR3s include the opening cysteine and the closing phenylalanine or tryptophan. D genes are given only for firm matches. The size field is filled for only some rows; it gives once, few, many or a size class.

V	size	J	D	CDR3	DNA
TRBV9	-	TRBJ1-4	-	CASSQREGIWEKLFF	TGTGCCAGCAGCCAGAGAGAGGGTATCTGGGAAAAACTGTTTTTT
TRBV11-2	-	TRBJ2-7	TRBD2	CASTFGTSGSMEQYF	TGTGCCAGCACCTTTGGGACTAGCGGGAGTATGGAGCAGTACTTC
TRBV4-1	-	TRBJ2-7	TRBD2	CASSSQTSGGTISYEQYF	TGCGCCAGCAGCTCGCAGACTAGCGGGGGTACCATCTCCTACGAGCAGTACTTC
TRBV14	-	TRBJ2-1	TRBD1	CASSQEKRQGTYNEQFF	TGTGCCAGCAGCCAAGAAAAAAGACAGGGGACCTACAATGAGCAGTTCTTC
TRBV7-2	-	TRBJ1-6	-	CASSLWDSPLHF	TGTGCCAGCAGCTTATGGGATTCACCCCTCCACTTT
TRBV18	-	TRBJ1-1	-	CASSPPNTAEAFF	TGTGCCAGCTCACCACCTAACACCGCTGAAGCTTTCTTT
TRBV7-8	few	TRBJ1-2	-	CASSLAWQSSSYTF	TGTGCCAGCAGCTTAGCGTGGCAGAGTAGTAGCTACACCTTC
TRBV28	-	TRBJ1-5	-	CASRGSVYSNQPQHF	TGTGCCAGCAGGGGGTCAGTTTATAGCAATCAGCCCCAGCATTTT
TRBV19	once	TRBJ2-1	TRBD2	CASSSRTSGPYNEQFF	TGTGCCAGTAGTTCTCGGACTAGCGGTCCCTACAATGAGCAGTTCTTC
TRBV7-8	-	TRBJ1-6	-	CASSPRRTLGDSPLHF	TGTGCCAGCAGCCCTAGAAGGACCTTGGGAGACTCACCCCTCCACTTT
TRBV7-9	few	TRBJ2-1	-	CASSLLEQFF	TGTGCCAGCAGCTTATTGGAGCAGTTCTTC
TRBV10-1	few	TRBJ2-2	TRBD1	CASSESGQADTGELFF	TGCGCCAGCAGTGAGTCCGGACAGGCTGACACCGGGGAGCTGTTTTTT
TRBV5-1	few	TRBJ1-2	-	CASSLEAATSRYGYTF	TGCGCCAGCAGCTTGGAAGCAGCCACTTCCCGCTATGGCTACACCTTC
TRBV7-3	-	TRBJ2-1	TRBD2	CASSRRDYLEQFF	TGTGCCAGCAGCCGCAGGGACTACCTGGAGCAGTTCTTC
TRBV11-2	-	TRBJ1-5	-	CASSLENQPQHF	TGTGCCAGCAGCTTAGAGAACCAGCCCCAGCATTTT
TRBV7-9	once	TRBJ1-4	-	CASSLVSIPNEKLFF	TGTGCCAGCAGCTTAGTATCTATACCGAATGAAAAACTGTTTTTT
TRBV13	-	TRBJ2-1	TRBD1	CASRPTGEASDEQFF	TGTGCCAGCAGACCGACAGGGGAGGCAAGCGATGAGCAGTTCTTC
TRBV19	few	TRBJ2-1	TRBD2	CASSLAGSSYNEQFF	TGTGCCAGTAGTCTAGCGGGCAGCTCCTACAATGAGCAGTTCTTC
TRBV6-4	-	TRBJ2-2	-	CASSHGQNTGELFF	TGTGCCAGCAGCCATGGACAGAACACCGGGGAGCTGTTTTTT
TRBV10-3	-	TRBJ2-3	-	CAISDKPGQITYTQYF	TGTGCCATCAGCGACAAGCCAGGACAAATCACCTATACGCAGTATTTT
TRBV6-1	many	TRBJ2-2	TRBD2	CASRGTSGGIGELFF	TGTGCCAGCAGGGGGACTAGCGGGGGTATCGGGGAGCTGTTTTTT
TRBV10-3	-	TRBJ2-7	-	CAISGVGAVGTPELYEQYF	TGTGCCATCAGTGGGGTGGGGGCTGTGGGTACCCCGGAATTATACGAGCAGTACTTC